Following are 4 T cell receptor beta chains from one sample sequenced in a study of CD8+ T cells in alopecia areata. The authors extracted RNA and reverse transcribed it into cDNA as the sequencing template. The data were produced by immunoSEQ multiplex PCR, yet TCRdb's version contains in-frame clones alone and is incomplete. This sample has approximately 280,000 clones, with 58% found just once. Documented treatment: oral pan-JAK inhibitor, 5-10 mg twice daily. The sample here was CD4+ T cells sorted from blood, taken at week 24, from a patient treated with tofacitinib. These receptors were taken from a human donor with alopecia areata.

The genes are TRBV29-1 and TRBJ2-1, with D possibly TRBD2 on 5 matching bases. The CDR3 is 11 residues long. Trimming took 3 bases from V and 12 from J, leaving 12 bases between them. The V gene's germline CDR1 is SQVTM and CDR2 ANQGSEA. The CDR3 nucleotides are TGCAGCGTTGATCTGGACTCTCTGCAGTTCTTC. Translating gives CSVDLDSLQFF.

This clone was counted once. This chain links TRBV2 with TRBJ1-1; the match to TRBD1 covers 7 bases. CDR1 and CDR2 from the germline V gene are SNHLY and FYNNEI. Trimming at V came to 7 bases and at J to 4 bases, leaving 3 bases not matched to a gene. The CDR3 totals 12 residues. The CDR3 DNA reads TGTGCCAGCAAGAGACAGGGCACTGAAGCTTTCTTT. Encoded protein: CASKRQGTEAFF.

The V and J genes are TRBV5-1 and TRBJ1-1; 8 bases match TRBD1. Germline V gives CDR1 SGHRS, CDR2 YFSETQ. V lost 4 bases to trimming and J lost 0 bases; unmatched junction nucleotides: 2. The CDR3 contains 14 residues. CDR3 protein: CASSGDRMNTEAFF. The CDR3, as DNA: TGCGCCAGCAGCGGGGACAGGATGAACACTGAAGCTTTCTTT.

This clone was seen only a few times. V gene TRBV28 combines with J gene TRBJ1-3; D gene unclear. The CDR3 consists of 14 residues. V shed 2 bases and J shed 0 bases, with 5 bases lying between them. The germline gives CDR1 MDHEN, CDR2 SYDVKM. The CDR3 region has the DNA TGTGCCAGCAGTTTAACCATCTCTGGAAACACCATATATTTT. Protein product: CASSLTISGNTIYF.